A selection of T cell receptor beta chains follows, all from one sample in a study of blood T cell repertoires in COVID-19. TCRdb's table, derived via immunoSEQ multiplex PCR, lists solely in-frame clones and lacks some. The repertoire includes some 330,000 clones, roughly 91% of them detected once, and 1.5% to 2% sits in the top ten. The sample was peripheral blood. The receptor source for this set is a woman under 40 with COVID-19, enrolled during active disease. Both conserved end residues are part of each CDR3. A D gene is named only where the DNA matches it firmly. A clone size is listed for some rows: how often the clone was seen (once, few, many), or a class if it is expanded.

clone size,CDR3 length,D gene,J gene,V gene,CDR3 protein,CDR3 DNA
NA,16,NA,TRBJ1-1,TRBV6-1,CASSETLVQVPTEAFF,TGTGCCAGCAGTGAAACCTTAGTACAGGTCCCCACTGAAGCTTTCTTT
NA,14,TRBD2,TRBJ2-7,TRBV9,CASSPRTSGAEKYF,TGTGCCAGCAGCCCTAGGACTAGCGGGGCAGAGAAGTACTTC
NA,16,TRBD1,TRBJ1-2,TRBV5-6,CASSLDLLGQNYGYTF,TGTGCCAGCAGCTTGGATCTGTTGGGACAGAACTATGGCTACACCTTC
NA,15,NA,TRBJ1-1,TRBV20-1,CSASISGSGNTEAFF,TGCAGTGCTAGTATATCCGGGAGTGGGAACACTGAAGCTTTCTTT
NA,15,NA,TRBJ1-4,TRBV2,CATMAGRGTNEKLFF,TGTGCCACCATGGCGGGGAGGGGAACTAATGAAAAACTGTTTTTT
NA,15,TRBD2,TRBJ2-5,TRBV7-9,CASSSPTSGGETQYF,TGTGCCAGCAGCTCCCCGACTAGCGGGGGAGAGACCCAGTACTTC
NA,15,NA,TRBJ1-5,TRBV27,CASSFAGEGDQPQHF,TGTGCCAGCAGTTTCGCGGGCGAGGGAGATCAGCCCCAGCATTTT
NA,15,NA,TRBJ2-7,TRBV9,CASSVGQASSYEQYF,TGTGCCAGCAGCGTAGGGCAGGCCAGCTCCTACGAGCAGTACTTC
NA,15,NA,TRBJ1-2,TRBV5-4,CASSLSVTGRYGYTF,TGTGCCAGCAGCCTTTCAGTTACAGGGCGCTATGGCTACACCTTC
NA,14,NA,TRBJ1-1,TRBV27,CASSFDRLNTEAFF,TGTGCCAGCAGTTTCGACAGGCTGAACACTGAAGCTTTCTTT
NA,12,NA,TRBJ1-2,TRBV6-5,CASTPGRYGYTF,TGTGCCAGCACCCCGGGGAGGTATGGCTACACCTTC
NA,14,NA,TRBJ1-5,TRBV19,CASTTTGSYQPQHF,TGTGCCAGTACTACCACGGGGTCCTATCAGCCCCAGCATTTT
NA,12,NA,TRBJ2-2,TRBV5-5,CASWTNTGELFF,TGTGCCAGCTGGACAAACACCGGGGAGCTGTTTTTT
NA,13,NA,TRBJ1-1,TRBV5-1,CASSLNREREAFF,TGCGCCAGCAGCTTAAACAGGGAAAGGGAAGCTTTCTTT
NA,14,NA,TRBJ1-4,TRBV6-6,CASRGGLTGEKLFF,TGTGCCAGCAGGGGAGGTCTAACGGGGGAAAAACTGTTTTTT
NA,15,TRBD2,TRBJ2-4,TRBV5-1,CASSPTRGGEDIQYF,TGCGCCAGCAGCCCCACTCGGGGGGGGGAGGACATTCAGTACTTC
NA,14,NA,TRBJ1-1,TRBV7-2,CASRARGSNTEAFF,TGTGCCAGCAGGGCTAGGGGCTCGAACACTGAAGCTTTCTTT
NA,15,TRBD2,TRBJ2-2,TRBV9,CASSVAGGMAGELFF,TGTGCCAGCAGCGTAGCGGGGGGGATGGCCGGGGAGCTGTTTTTT
NA,12,TRBD1,TRBJ1-1,TRBV3-1/TRBV3-2,CASSQLTGGAFF,TGTGCCAGCAGCCAACTGACAGGGGGAGCTTTCTTT
few,12,TRBD1,TRBJ2-1,TRBV9,CASSRDRDEQFF,TGTGCCAGCAGCAGAGACAGGGATGAGCAGTTCTTC
NA,15,TRBD2,TRBJ2-1,TRBV6-4,CASRLAGQNYNEQFF,TGTGCCAGCAGGCTAGCGGGACAGAACTACAATGAGCAGTTCTTC
NA,14,NA,TRBJ2-1,TRBV28,CASRSGSGGNEQFF,TGTGCCAGCAGGAGCGGGTCCGGCGGGAATGAGCAGTTCTTC
NA,14,TRBD1,TRBJ2-5,TRBV30,CAWSRDRAQETQYF,TGTGCCTGGAGTCGGGACAGGGCCCAAGAGACCCAGTACTTC
NA,15,NA,TRBJ2-3,TRBV9,CASSVGIADTDTQYF,TGTGCCAGCAGCGTAGGAATAGCGGACACAGATACGCAGTATTTT
NA,14,TRBD2,TRBJ2-5,TRBV28,CASSGTSWGETQYF,TGTGCCAGCAGTGGGACTAGCTGGGGAGAGACCCAGTACTTC
NA,15,TRBD1,TRBJ1-6,TRBV13,CASSLQGAQLAPLHF,TGTGCCAGCAGCTTACAGGGGGCTCAACTGGCACCCCTCCACTTT
NA,17,NA,TRBJ2-2,TRBV6-2/TRBV6-3,CASSSLRTGSKPGELFF,TGTGCCAGCAGTTCACTACGTACCGGGTCCAAGCCCGGGGAGCTGTTTTTT
once,12,NA,TRBJ1-2,TRBV28,CASSIAGMRYTF,TGTGCCAGCAGCATCGCAGGGATGCGCTACACCTTC
NA,13,TRBD1,TRBJ1-2,TRBV29-1,CSVQGQGEYGYTF,TGCAGCGTTCAGGGACAGGGTGAATATGGCTACACCTTC
NA,13,NA,TRBJ2-2,TRBV6-5,CASSRGYTGELFF,TGTGCCAGCAGTCGGGGGTACACCGGGGAGCTGTTTTTT
NA,16,TRBD2,TRBJ2-5,TRBV5-1,CASSLVGGGAQETQYF,TGCGCCAGCAGCTTGGTCGGGGGGGGAGCCCAAGAGACCCAGTACTTC
NA,15,TRBD1,TRBJ1-3,TRBV11-2,CASSLVGTAWDTIYF,TGTGCCAGCAGCTTAGTGGGGACAGCCTGGGACACCATATATTTT
NA,15,TRBD1,TRBJ1-1,TRBV2,CASSGRGQGITEAFF,TGTGCCAGCAGTGGGCGGGGACAGGGGATCACTGAAGCTTTCTTT
once,19,NA,TRBJ2-2,TRBV7-2,CASSRLTGGVIRGTGELFF,TGTGCCAGCAGCCGCCTCACGGGCGGGGTAATTCGAGGCACCGGGGAGCTGTTTTTT
NA,13,NA,TRBJ1-6,TRBV2,CASHAGKDSPLHF,TGTGCCAGCCATGCAGGGAAAGACTCACCCCTCCACTTT
NA,14,NA,TRBJ1-1,TRBV5-1,CASSTMGGPTEAFF,TGCGCCAGCAGCACGATGGGGGGGCCAACTGAAGCTTTCTTT
NA,14,NA,TRBJ1-3,TRBV19,CASRAGHAGNTIYF,TGTGCCAGTAGAGCGGGACACGCAGGAAACACCATATATTTT
NA,13,NA,TRBJ1-2,TRBV11-2,CASSLGQRGGYTF,TGTGCCAGCAGCCTCGGACAGCGGGGTGGCTACACCTTC
NA,14,NA,TRBJ1-3,TRBV2,CASTLSRSGNTIYF,TGTGCCAGCACGCTCAGTCGCTCTGGAAACACCATATATTTT
once,16,NA,TRBJ2-3,TRBV7-9,CASSLGAGGRIDTQYF,TGTGCCAGCAGCTTAGGGGCGGGTGGGCGGATAGATACGCAGTATTTT
NA,14,TRBD2,TRBJ2-1,TRBV20-1,CSASEGTRIREQFF,TGCAGTGCTAGTGAGGGGACTAGGATCCGTGAGCAGTTCTTC
NA,14,NA,TRBJ2-3,TRBV28,CASSLDLDSHTQYF,TGTGCCAGCAGTTTAGACCTCGACAGCCATACGCAGTATTTT
NA,13,TRBD1,TRBJ1-4,TRBV19,CATKGQGDEKLFF,TGTGCCACAAAGGGACAGGGGGATGAAAAACTGTTTTTT
NA,12,NA,TRBJ1-4,TRBV28,CASSFPFEKLFF,TGTGCCAGCAGTTTTCCTTTTGAAAAACTGTTTTTT
NA,12,NA,TRBJ2-2,TRBV27,CASSPYTGELFF,TGTGCCAGCAGTCCCTACACCGGGGAGCTGTTTTTT
NA,13,NA,TRBJ1-2,TRBV5-1,CASRLGSRYGYTF,TGCGCCAGCAGGTTGGGGTCGAGATATGGCTACACCTTC
NA,12,TRBD1,TRBJ1-5,TRBV28,CASKDRYQPQHF,TGTGCCAGCAAGGACAGGTATCAGCCCCAGCATTTT
NA,15,TRBD2,TRBJ2-1,TRBV13,CASSSRGARYNEQFF,TGTGCCAGCAGCTCGCGGGGGGCTCGGTACAATGAGCAGTTCTTC
NA,15,NA,TRBJ1-1,TRBV7-9,CASSLNPGMNTEAFF,TGTGCCAGCAGCTTGAACCCGGGGATGAACACTGAAGCTTTCTTT
NA,17,TRBD2,TRBJ2-4,TRBV4-2,CASSPRRTSGGADIQYF,TGTGCCAGCAGCCCACGAAGGACTAGCGGGGGGGCTGACATTCAGTACTTC